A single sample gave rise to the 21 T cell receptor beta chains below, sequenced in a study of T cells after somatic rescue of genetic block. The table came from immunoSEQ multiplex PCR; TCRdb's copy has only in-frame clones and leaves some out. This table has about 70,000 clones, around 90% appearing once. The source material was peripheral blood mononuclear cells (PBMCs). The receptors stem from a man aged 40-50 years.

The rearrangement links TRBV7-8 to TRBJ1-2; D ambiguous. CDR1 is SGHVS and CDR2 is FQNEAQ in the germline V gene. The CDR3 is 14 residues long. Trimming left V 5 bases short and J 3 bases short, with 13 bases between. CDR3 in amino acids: CASSPPGSYYGYTF. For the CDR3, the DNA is TGTGCCAGCAGCCCCCCCGGGTCGTACTATGGCTACACCTTC. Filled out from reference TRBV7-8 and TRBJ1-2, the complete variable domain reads GAGVSQSPRYKVAKRGQDVALRCDPISGHVSLFWYQQALGQGPEFLTYFQNEAQLDKSGLPSDRFFAERPEGSVSTLKIQRTQQEDSAVYLCASSPPGSYYGYTFGSGTRLTVV.

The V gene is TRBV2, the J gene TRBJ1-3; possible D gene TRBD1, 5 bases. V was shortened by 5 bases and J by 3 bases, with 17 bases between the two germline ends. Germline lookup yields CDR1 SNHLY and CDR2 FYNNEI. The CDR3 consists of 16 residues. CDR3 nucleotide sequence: TGTGCCAGCAGTATAAGACAGACTCTCTTTGGAAACACCATATATTTT. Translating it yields CASSIRQTLFGNTIYF.

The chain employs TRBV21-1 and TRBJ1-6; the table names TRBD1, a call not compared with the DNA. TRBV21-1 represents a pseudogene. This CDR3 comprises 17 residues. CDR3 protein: CAPRPGQVPVDNSPLHF. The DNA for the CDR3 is TGTGCTCCCCGGCCGGGACAGGTCCCGGTGGATAATTCACCCCTCCACTTT.

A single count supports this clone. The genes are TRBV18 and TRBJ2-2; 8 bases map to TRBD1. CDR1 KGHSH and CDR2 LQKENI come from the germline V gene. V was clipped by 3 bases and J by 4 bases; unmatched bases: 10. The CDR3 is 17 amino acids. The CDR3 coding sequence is TGTGCCAGCTCACCTATTGAGACAGGGGATCTCACCGGGGAGCTGTTTTTT. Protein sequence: CASSPIETGDLTGELFF.

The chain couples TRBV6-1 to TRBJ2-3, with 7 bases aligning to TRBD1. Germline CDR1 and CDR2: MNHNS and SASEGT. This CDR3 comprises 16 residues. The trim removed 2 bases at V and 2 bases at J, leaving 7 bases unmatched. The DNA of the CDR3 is TGTGCCAGCAGTGAATCGGTGACAGGGTACACAGATACGCAGTATTTT. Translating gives CASSESVTGYTDTQYF.

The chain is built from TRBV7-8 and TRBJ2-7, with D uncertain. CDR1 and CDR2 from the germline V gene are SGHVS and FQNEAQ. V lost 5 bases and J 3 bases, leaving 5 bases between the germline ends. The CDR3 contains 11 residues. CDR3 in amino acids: CASSPDYEQYF. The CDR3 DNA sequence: TGTGCCAGCAGCCCAGACTACGAGCAGTACTTC.

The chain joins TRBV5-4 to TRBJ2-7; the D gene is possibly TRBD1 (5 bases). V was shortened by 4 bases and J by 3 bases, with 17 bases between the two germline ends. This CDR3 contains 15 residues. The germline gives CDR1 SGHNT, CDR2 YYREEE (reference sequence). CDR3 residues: CASSPTPQGFYEQYF. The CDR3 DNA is TGTGCCAGCAGCCCCACCCCTCAGGGATTCTACGAGCAGTACTTC.

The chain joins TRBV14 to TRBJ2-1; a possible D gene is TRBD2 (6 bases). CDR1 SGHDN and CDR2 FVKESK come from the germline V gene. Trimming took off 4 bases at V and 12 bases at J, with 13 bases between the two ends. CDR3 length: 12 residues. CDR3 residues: CASSPGLRGQFF. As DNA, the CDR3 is TGTGCCAGCAGCCCGGGACTTCGAGGGCAGTTCTTC.

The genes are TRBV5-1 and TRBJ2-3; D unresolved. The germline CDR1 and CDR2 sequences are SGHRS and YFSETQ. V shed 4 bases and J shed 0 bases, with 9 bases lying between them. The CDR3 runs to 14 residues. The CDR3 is CASSPAESTDTQYF. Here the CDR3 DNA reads TGCGCCAGCAGCCCGGCGGAGAGCACAGATACGCAGTATTTT.

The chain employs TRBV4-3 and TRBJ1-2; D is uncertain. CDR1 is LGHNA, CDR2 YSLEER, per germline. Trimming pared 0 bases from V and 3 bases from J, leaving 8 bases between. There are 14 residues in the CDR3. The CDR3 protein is CASSQDRPYYGYTF. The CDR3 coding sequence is TGCGCCAGCAGCCAAGATCGGCCCTACTATGGCTACACCTTC.

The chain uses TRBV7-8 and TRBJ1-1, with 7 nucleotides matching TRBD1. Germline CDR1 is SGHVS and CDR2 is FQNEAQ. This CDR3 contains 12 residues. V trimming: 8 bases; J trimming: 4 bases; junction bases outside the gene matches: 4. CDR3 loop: CASRDSRTEAFF. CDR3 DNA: TGTGCCAGCCGGGACAGTCGCACTGAAGCTTTCTTT.

CDR3 residues: CASSPGQINYGYTF. The CDR3 DNA sequence: TGTGCCAGCTCACCGGGACAGATCAACTATGGCTACACCTTC. V gene TRBV18 combines with J gene TRBJ1-2, with 7 bases lining up with TRBD1. The trim removed 3 bases at V and 2 bases at J, leaving 3 bases unmatched. CDR3 length: 14 residues. From germline, CDR1 is KGHSH and CDR2 LQKENI. Full variable domain (remainder filled in from reference TRBV18 and TRBJ1-2): NAGVMQNPRHLVRRRGQEARLRCSPMKGHSHVYWYRQLPEEGLKFMVYLQKENIIDESGMPKERFSAEFPKEGPSILRIQQVVRGDSAAYFCASSPGQINYGYTFGSGTRLTVV.

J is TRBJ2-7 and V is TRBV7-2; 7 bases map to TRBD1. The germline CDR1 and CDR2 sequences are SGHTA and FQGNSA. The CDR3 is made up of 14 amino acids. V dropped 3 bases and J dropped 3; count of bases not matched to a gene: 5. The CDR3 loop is CASSFEGGGYEQYF. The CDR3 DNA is TGTGCCAGCAGCTTCGAAGGGGGCGGCTACGAGCAGTACTTC. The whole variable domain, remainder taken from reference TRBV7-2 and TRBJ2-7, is GAGVSQSPSNKVTEKGKDVELRCDPISGHTALYWYRQSLGQGLEFLIYFQGNSAPDKSGLPSDRFSAERTGGSVSTLTIQRTQQEDSAVYLCASSFEGGGYEQYFGPGTRLTVT.

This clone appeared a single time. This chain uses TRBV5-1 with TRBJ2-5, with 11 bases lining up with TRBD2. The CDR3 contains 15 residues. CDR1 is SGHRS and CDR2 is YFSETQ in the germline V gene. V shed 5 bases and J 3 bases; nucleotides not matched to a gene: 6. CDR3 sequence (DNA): TGCGCCAGCAGTCGACTAGCGGGGATAGAAGAGACCCAGTACTTC. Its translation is CASSRLAGIEETQYF.

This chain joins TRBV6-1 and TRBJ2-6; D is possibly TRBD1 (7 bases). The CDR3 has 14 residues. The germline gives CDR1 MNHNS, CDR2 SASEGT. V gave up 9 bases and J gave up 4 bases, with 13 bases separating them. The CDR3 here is CARGGGAGANVLTF. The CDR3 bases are TGTGCCAGAGGAGGGGGCGCCGGGGCCAACGTCCTGACTTTC.

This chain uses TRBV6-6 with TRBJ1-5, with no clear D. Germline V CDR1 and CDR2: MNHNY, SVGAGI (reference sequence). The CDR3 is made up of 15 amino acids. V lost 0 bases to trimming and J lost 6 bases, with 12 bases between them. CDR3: CASSYSDLGAQPQHF. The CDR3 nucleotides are TGTGCCAGCAGTTACTCGGACCTAGGTGCTCAGCCCCAGCATTTT.

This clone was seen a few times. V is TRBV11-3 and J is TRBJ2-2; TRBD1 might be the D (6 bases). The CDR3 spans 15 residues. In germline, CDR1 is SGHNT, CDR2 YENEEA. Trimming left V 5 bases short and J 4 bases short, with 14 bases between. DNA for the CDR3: TGTGCCAGCAGCCCTAACAGGGTTGGCACCGGGGAGCTGTTTTTT. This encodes CASSPNRVGTGELFF.

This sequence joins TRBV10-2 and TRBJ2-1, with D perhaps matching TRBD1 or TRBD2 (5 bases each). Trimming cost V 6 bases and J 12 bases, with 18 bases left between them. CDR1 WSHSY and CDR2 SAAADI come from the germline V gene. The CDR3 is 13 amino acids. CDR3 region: CASSSGPITGQFF. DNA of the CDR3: TGCGCCAGCAGCTCGGGACCAATTACTGGGCAGTTCTTC.

Here the CDR3 DNA reads TGCAGTGCTAGAGTCCAGAAGGGGCAGTTCTTC. Translating it yields CSARVQKGQFF. The rearrangement links TRBV20-1 to TRBJ2-1; unclear D gene. Trimming removed 1 base from V and 12 bases from J, with 10 bases in between. Germline CDR1 reads DFQATT; CDR2 reads SNEGSKA (reference sequence). This CDR3 has 11 amino acids.

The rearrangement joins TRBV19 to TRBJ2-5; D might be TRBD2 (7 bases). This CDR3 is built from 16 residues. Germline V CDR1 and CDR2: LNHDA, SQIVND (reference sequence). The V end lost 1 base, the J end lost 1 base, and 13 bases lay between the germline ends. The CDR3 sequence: CASSIVSGGGQETQYF. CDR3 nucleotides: TGTGCCAGTAGTATAGTCTCGGGGGGCGGCCAAGAGACCCAGTACTTC.

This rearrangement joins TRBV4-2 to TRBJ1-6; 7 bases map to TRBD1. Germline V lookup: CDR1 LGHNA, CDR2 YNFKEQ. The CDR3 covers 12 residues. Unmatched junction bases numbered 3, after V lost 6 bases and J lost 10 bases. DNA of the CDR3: TGTGCCAGCAGGACAGGGAACTCACCCCTCCACTTT. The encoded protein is CASRTGNSPLHF.